The 15 T cell receptor beta chains presented below share a single source sample, sequenced in a study of blood T cells in healthy people across ages (dated by TCRdb to the mid-2010s). The library was obtained by 5' RACE. The run used an Illumina HiSeq 2500. A second PCR of roughly 7 to 11 cycles was performed with a sample-barcoded 5' primer and a J-beta primer mix. In TCRdb, the public reads were trimmed at Q25 with fastp and aligned with MiXCR, with productive beta chains retained. A single entry per CDR3 protein holds the most common genes and DNA from its merged rows. Recorded for this sample are about a million distinct CDR3 sequences; around 48% of them occurred a single time. The top ten hold 13% of the sample. The sample was blood. These receptors all stem from a man between 25 and 39 years old in good health.

At least ten counts were recorded for this clonotype. The junction departs from germline at one end; a sequencing error may be responsible. The genes are TRBV2 and TRBJ2-5, with D uncertain. The J call may not be correct, given that the DNA end is closer to TRBJ2-7. CDR1 and CDR2 (germline): SNHLY, FYNNEI. The length of the CDR3 is 13 residues. CDR3 nucleotide sequence: TGTGCCAGCAAGGCAGGTGGGTCCTCCGAGCAGTACTTC. It specifies CASKAGGSSEQYF.

In its sample, this clonotype was seen many times. V gene TRBV20-1 combines with J gene TRBJ2-7; TRBD1 matches at 8 bases. This CDR3 contains 13 residues. Trimming removed 4 bases from V and 6 bases from J; junction bases left unmatched: 8. Germline V gene lookup returns CDR1 DFQATT and CDR2 SNEGSKA (reference sequence). The CDR3 sequence: CSATGGARSEQYF. CDR3 bases: TGCAGTGCTACAGGGGGCGCTCGGTCCGAGCAGTACTTC.

The chain couples TRBV28 to TRBJ2-3, with D perhaps TRBD2 (5 bases). Trimming cost V 4 bases and J 1 base, with 15 bases left between them. The germline CDR1 and CDR2 sequences are MDHEN and SYDVKM. The CDR3 is made up of 16 amino acids. The DNA of the CDR3 is TGTGCCAGCAGTTCGTCGGACTCCCAGGGCACAGATACGCAGTATTTT. Residues: CASSSSDSQGTDTQYF.

The chain employs TRBV4-1 and TRBJ2-7, with 10 bases that match TRBD2. The junction had 8 bases not matched to a gene; V was cut back by 0 bases and J by 0 bases. Per the germline V gene, CDR1 is MGHRA and CDR2 is YSYEKL. CDR3 length equals 18 residues. CDR3 sequence (DNA): TGCGCCAGCAGCCAAGATTGGAGTAGCGGGGGGACCTCCTACGAGCAGTACTTC. It is translated as CASSQDWSSGGTSYEQYF.

The chain uses TRBV20-1 and TRBJ1-6; D gene ambiguous. Between the trimmed V and J ends, which lost 8 bases and 4 bases, there was a span of 15 bases. The length of the CDR3 is 14 residues. Germline V gene lookup returns CDR1 DFQATT and CDR2 SNEGSKA (reference sequence). The chain's CDR3 is CSPQTGYYNSPLHF. CDR3 bases: TGCAGTCCCCAAACGGGGTATTATAATTCACCCCTCCACTTT.

Only a few counts were recorded for this clonotype. The gene calls are TRBV7-2 and TRBJ2-1, with D tentatively TRBD2 (5 bases). Looked up from germline, CDR1 is SGHTA and CDR2 is FQGNSA. The ends were cut back, 1 base at V and 3 bases at J, with 13 bases in the middle. The CDR3 spans 16 residues. CDR3 DNA: TGTGCCAGCAGCTTAGTCGAGGGCGGCGGCTACAATGAGCAGTTCTTC. It translates to CASSLVEGGGYNEQFF.

As for this clonotype: Since a much larger clone is just one base distant, this may be a read error. The CDR3 is CASSLGVGNYNEQYF. CDR3 in DNA: TGTGCCAGCAGCTTAGGTGTAGGGAACTACAATGAGCAGTACTTC. The V call is TRBV11-3, the J call TRBJ2-7, with no clear D. The V gene's germline CDR1 is SGHNT and CDR2 YENEEA. This CDR3 is 15 amino acids long. The V end was cut by 1 base, the J end by 7 bases, with 17 bases between.

In the case of this clonotype: At one boundary the junction diverges from the germline segment, which might be a read error. The chain employs TRBV4-1 and TRBJ1-3; no firm D call. CDR3 size: 17 residues. In germline, CDR1 is MGHRA, CDR2 YSYEKL. The CDR3 DNA reads as TGCGTCAGCAGCCAAGAAGGCGGTTCTTTGGGGGGAAACACCATATATTTT. It encodes CVSSQEGGSLGGNTIYF.

The rearrangement links TRBV4-2 to TRBJ1-2; D is possibly TRBD1 (5 bases). Germline CDR1 reads LGHNA; CDR2 reads YNFKEQ. The CDR3 is 16 residues long. V shed 6 bases and J shed 4 bases, with 21 bases lying between them. CDR3 protein: CASRFLSTDPIYGYTF. The CDR3 DNA sequence: TGTGCCAGCAGGTTCCTCTCGACAGACCCTATCTATGGCTACACCTTC.

This clonotype was seen a handful of times. V is TRBV11-2 and J is TRBJ2-7; possible D gene TRBD1, 6 bases. This CDR3 region has 14 residues. Germline V CDR1 and CDR2: SGHAT, FQNNGV. The V end was cut by 10 bases, the J end by 1 base, with 17 bases between. DNA of the CDR3: TGTGCCATCGACCCCGGACAGTATTCCTACGAGCAGTACTTC. Amino acid sequence: CAIDPGQYSYEQYF.

The chain combines TRBV6-2 or TRBV6-3 with TRBJ2-1; the match to TRBD2 covers 10 bases. The J call may not be correct, given that the DNA end is closer to TRBJ2-7. The germline gives CDR1 MNHEY, CDR2 SVGEGT. The CDR3 totals 16 residues. Here the CDR3 reads CASSYIAGGGYNEQYF. CDR3 nucleotides: TGTGCCAGCAGTTACATAGCGGGGGGCGGTTACAATGAGCAGTACTTC.

This rearrangement joins TRBV20-1 to TRBJ2-3; D may be TRBD1 (6 bases). Looked up from germline, CDR1 is DFQATT and CDR2 is SNEGSKA (reference sequence). V gave up 0 bases and J gave up 4 bases, with 11 bases separating them. This CDR3 has 14 residues. This CDR3 reads CSARDPSGADTQYF. CDR3 sequence (DNA): TGCAGTGCTAGAGATCCCTCAGGGGCAGATACGCAGTATTTT.

At least ten counts were recorded for this clonotype. The chain has TRBV3-1 and TRBJ2-5; unclear D gene. This CDR3 comprises 14 residues. V dropped 1 base and J dropped 5 bases, with 11 bases sitting between them. Germline loops: CDR1 LGHDT, CDR2 YNNKEL (reference sequence). DNA of the CDR3: TGTGCCAGCAGCCAAGTCGGTGTCCGGGAGACCCAGTACTTC. Translated: CASSQVGVRETQYF.

CDR3 loop: CASSTHRDRGSRSNQPQHF. The CDR3 DNA reads TGTGCCAGCAGCACTCACCGGGACAGGGGTTCTAGAAGCAATCAGCCCCAGCATTTT. V is TRBV7-8 and J is TRBJ1-5, with 10 positions matching TRBD1. The germline gives CDR1 SGHVS, CDR2 FQNEAQ. The CDR3 length is 19 residues. V shed 5 bases and J 1 base; nucleotides not matched to a gene: 14.

This chain joins TRBV29-1 and TRBJ2-3, with no clear D. The CDR3 loop spans 13 amino acids. Trimming cost V 2 bases and J 6 bases, with 12 bases left between them. CDR1 and CDR2 (germline): SQVTM, ANQGSEA. Here the CDR3 DNA reads TGCAGCGTTGAATCCCAACGGTGGGATACGCAGTATTTT. Encoded protein: CSVESQRWDTQYF.